This T cell receptor beta chain derives from a study of identical twins (dated by TCRdb to the mid-2010s). Turning to the overall study: To test whether fetal clonotypes persist, this study deep-sequenced TCR alpha and beta repertoires from monozygotic twins, from unrelated adults of various ages, and from cord blood. Replicate twin experiments were performed at different times using different library preparation protocols to rule out contamination. General study outcomes and caveats: The excess sharing between twins in beta out-of-frame sequences was weaker because fewer shared sequences reduced the signal-to-noise ratio. Out-of-frame TCR alpha sequences shared between twins showed an excess of low generation-probability sequences compared with coincidental sharing between unrelated individuals. In monozygotic twins, out-of-frame TCR alpha sharing was systematically underestimated by recombination models, although the models agreed with sharing between unrelated individuals. Abundant cord blood beta clonotypes had fewer insertions, young adult naive repertoires showed a similar but weaker trend, and memory repertoires showed no such trend. Because the same donors could not be followed over many years, conclusions were based on cross-sectional statistical analysis. Invariant T cells such as MAIT and iNKT could partly confound zero-insertion analyses, though diverse VJ usage argued against this for most clonotypes.

Every donor was a healthy Caucasian. The twin cohort consisted of three pairs of female monozygotic twins, all aged 18 to 29 years. Positive isolation kits from Invitrogen were used to isolate CD4+ and CD8+ T cell populations. A few counts support this clonotype. Its antigen specificity is not known. Within one base of it there is no much larger clone, and no base qualities were kept. CDR1 SGHVS and CDR2 FQNEAQ are derived from the germline V gene. V loses 1 base of germline sequence and J loses 5 bases, and the interval between the two ends is 9 bases. The CDR3 starts with the cysteine, ends with the phenylalanine, and has 14 residues. CDR3 DNA only is kept here, 42 bases in frame from base 1. Receptor amplification or capture employed 5' RACE. The reads were generated on an Illumina HiSeq 2000. Template switching added a universal primer binding site, and the final cDNA carried a unique molecular identifier that allowed TCR cDNA molecules to be counted accurately. First-strand cDNA for TCR alpha and beta chains was synthesized from specific primers in the conserved constant-segment region. Each cDNA library was double barcoded, with a SMART-Mk sample barcode plus Illumina barcodes, to control for contamination. TruSeq adapter sequences, together with Illumina sample barcodes, were added in two successive PCR steps. TCR alpha and beta cDNA libraries were sequenced on the Illumina HiSeq platform with custom primers. As for the original processing: Raw reads were processed with MiGEC to extract unique molecular identifiers, and MiXCR was used to determine CDR3 positions. For each individual, recombination models were inferred using an EM algorithm with the repgenHMM and IGoR tools. Shared clonotypes were analyzed with the tcR package in R, and sharing was normalized by the product of cloneset sizes. To study raw recombination without the effects of thymic and clonal selection, out-of-frame nonproductive sequences were analyzed. TCRdb itself trimmed the public reads at Q25 with fastp, ran MiXCR and retained productive beta chains. Identical CDR3 protein sequences are pooled into one entry, listed with their most common genes and DNA. The authors' filters were not applied to this entry. In this sample the table shows about 220,000 distinct CDR3 sequences, about 6.7% of which occur a single time. The ten largest clones capture 14% to 15% of the sample.

The sample also formed part of further work on T cells expressing NK-cell markers. The second study's paper adds: TCR beta-chain repertoires were profiled in sorted CD3+CD56+NKG2C+, CD3+CD56+NKG2C- and CD3+CD56-NKG2C+ T-cell subsets from roughly eight donors. Among the eight sequenced donors, seven were HCMV-seropositive and one was HCMV-seronegative. In several experiments an anti-gammadeltaTCR antibody was added to restrict sorting to alphabetaTCR-expressing T cells. For several donors, the dominant CD3+CD56+NKG2C+ clonotypes were among the top 10 CD8+ clonotypes and accounted for roughly 1.0-8% of CD8+ T cells. Those dominant clonotypes were again the most abundant among CD3+CD56-NKG2C+ cells in a handful of donors, at about 28.3-60.1%. Whether the expanded NKG2C-expressing T cell clones were specific for HCMV antigens remained unclear. Randomly selected healthy volunteers, three men and five women, were used as the eight sequenced donors. HCMV serostatus was determined by detecting HCMV-specific IgG in serum with a commercial ELISA kit. Reads were demultiplexed and grouped by UMI with MIGEC, and clonotypes were assembled and quantified with MiTCR. Only TCR cDNA sequences supported by at least two reads were kept to exclude erroneous sequences. The tcR package was used for downstream repertoire analysis, and clonotypes were matched across fractions by CDR3 nucleotide sequence plus V segment. VDJmatch was used to annotate antigen specificity against VDJdb, with one amino acid substitution in CDR3 allowed.

This TCR derives from a woman aged 18 to 35 in good health. The rearranged segments are TRBV7-8 and TRBJ2-1, with no reliable assignment of the D segment. The specimen sequenced was CD8+ T cells sorted from blood. The nucleotides read TGTGCCAGCAGCTTAGGATGGCCACACAATGAGCAGTTCTTC. Its product reads: CASSLGWPHNEQFF.